The clone carrying this T cell receptor (beta chain) showed up many times. TCRdb reprocessed the PCR reads via MiXCR and lists one record per CDR3 protein. The top ten hold 11% of the sample, which has around 83,000 distinct CDR3 sequences, 45% to 55% seen once. This sample is part of a study of CDR3 diversity in severe acne. Sequenced: blood. The receptor was isolated from a male donor with severe acne vulgaris.

DNA for the CDR3: TGTGCCAGCAGCGTAGAGGATAGCGGGAGGGCAGGCAATGAGCAGTTCTTC. Amino acid sequence: CASSVEDSGRAGNEQFF. This chain joins TRBV9 and TRBJ2-1; 11 bases agree with TRBD2. Germline V gene data show CDR1 as SGDLS and CDR2 as YYNGEE. With V trimmed by 0 bases and J by 6 bases, 8 bases remained unmatched. The CDR3 extends over 17 amino acids.